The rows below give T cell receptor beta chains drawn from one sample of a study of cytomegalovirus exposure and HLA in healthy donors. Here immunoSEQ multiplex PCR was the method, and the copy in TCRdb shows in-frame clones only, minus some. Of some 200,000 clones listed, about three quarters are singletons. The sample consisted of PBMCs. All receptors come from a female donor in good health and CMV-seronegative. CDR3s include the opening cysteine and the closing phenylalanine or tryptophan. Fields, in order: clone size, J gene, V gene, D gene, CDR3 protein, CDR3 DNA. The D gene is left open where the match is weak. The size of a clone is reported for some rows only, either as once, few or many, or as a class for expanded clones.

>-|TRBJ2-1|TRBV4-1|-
CASSQDGYNEQFF
TGCGCCAGCAGCCAAGACGGCTACAATGAGCAGTTCTTC
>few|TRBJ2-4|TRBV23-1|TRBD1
CASSPDRERDIQYF
TGCGCCAGCAGTCCAGACAGGGAGAGGGACATTCAGTACTTC
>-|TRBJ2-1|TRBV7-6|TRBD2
CASSKLAGAYNEQFF
TGTGCCAGCAGCAAACTAGCGGGGGCCTACAATGAGCAGTTCTTC
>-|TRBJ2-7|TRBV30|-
CAWSATSYEQYF
TGTGCCTGGAGTGCGACAAGCTACGAGCAGTACTTC
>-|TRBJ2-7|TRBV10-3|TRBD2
CAIGRGSETYEQYF
TGTGCCATTGGGCGGGGGAGTGAGACCTACGAGCAGTACTTC
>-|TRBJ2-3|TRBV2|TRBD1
CARGGLLDPGHTDTQYF
TGTGCCAGAGGGGGCCTACTAGACCCAGGGCACACAGATACGCAGTATTTT
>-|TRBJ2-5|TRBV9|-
CASSATGYQETQYF
TGTGCCAGCAGCGCAACAGGGTACCAAGAGACCCAGTACTTC
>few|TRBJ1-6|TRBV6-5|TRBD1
CASKVRGPGSPLHF
TGTGCCAGCAAGGTGAGGGGGCCGGGTTCACCCCTCCACTTT
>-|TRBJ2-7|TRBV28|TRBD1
CASSLPGGSYEQYF
TGTGCCAGCAGTTTACCAGGGGGCAGCTACGAGCAGTACTTC
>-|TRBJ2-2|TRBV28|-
CASSLAGQYTGELFF
TGTGCCAGCAGTTTAGCGGGACAGTACACCGGGGAGCTGTTTTTT
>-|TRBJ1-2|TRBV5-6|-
CASSLGRSNYGYTF
TGTGCCAGCAGCTTGGGGCGGAGTAACTATGGCTACACCTTC
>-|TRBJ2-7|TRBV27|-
CASSWDTGTYEQYF
TGTGCCAGCAGTTGGGACACAGGGACCTACGAGCAGTACTTC
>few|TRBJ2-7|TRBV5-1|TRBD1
CASSLRQGAYEQYF
TGCGCCAGCAGCTTGAGACAGGGGGCCTACGAGCAGTACTTC
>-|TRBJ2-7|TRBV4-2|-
CASSQEGNNPYEQYF
TGTGCCAGCAGCCAAGAGGGCAATAATCCCTACGAGCAGTACTTC
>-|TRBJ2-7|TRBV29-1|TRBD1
CSVEGWDRNYEQYF
TGCAGCGTTGAGGGTTGGGACAGGAACTACGAGCAGTACTTC
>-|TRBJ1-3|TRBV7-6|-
CASSLDQGNSGNTIYF
TGTGCCAGCAGCTTAGATCAGGGTAATTCTGGAAACACCATATATTTT
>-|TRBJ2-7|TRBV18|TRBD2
CASSPHGGVYEQYF
TGTGCCAGCTCACCACACGGGGGGGTCTACGAGCAGTACTTC
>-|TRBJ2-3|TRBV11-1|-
CASSSRVNTDTQYF
TGTGCCAGCAGCTCACGGGTAAACACAGATACGCAGTATTTT
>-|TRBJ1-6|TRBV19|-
CASSIQYNSPLHF
TGTGCCAGTAGTATACAGTATAATTCACCCCTCCACTTT
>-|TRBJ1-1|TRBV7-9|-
CASTVLGARNTEAFF
TGTGCCAGCACAGTTTTGGGGGCCCGGAACACTGAAGCTTTCTTT
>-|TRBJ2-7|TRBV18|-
CASSPIRGGLEDQYF
TGTGCCAGCTCACCGATAAGGGGGGGGCTGGAGGATCAGTACTTC
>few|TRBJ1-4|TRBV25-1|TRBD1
CASSEGTGRATNEKLFF
TGTGCCAGCAGTGAGGGGACAGGGAGGGCAACTAATGAAAAACTGTTTTTT
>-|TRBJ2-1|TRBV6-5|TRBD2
CASSLADPPHNEQFF
TGTGCCAGCAGTCTAGCGGACCCCCCGCATAATGAGCAGTTCTTC
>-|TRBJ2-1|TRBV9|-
CASSAIVQDEQFF
TGTGCCAGCAGCGCGATTGTTCAGGATGAGCAGTTCTTC
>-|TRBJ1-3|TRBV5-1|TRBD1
CASSPDRANRNTIYF
TGCGCCAGCAGCCCGGACAGGGCTAACAGAAACACCATATATTTT
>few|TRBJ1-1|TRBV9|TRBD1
CASSPITGGTEAFF
TGTGCCAGCAGCCCAATTACAGGGGGCACTGAAGCTTTCTTT
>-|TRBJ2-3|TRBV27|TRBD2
CASRPSLAGGLDTQYF
TGTGCCAGCAGACCTTCTCTAGCGGGGGGGCTAGATACGCAGTATTTT
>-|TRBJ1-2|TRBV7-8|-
CASSRRDLDGYTF
TGTGCCAGCAGCCGTCGGGATCTGGATGGCTACACCTTC
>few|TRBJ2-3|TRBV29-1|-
CSVGHVWPVPDTQYF
TGCAGCGTTGGTCATGTGTGGCCAGTACCAGATACGCAGTATTTT
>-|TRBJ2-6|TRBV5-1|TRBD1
CASSLGDRSGANVLTF
TGCGCCAGCAGCTTGGGGGACAGGTCTGGGGCCAACGTCCTGACTTTC
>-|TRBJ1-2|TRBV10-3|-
CAISESTGQFVLKGYTF
TGTGCCATCAGTGAGTCGACTGGACAGTTCGTTCTTAAGGGCTACACCTTC
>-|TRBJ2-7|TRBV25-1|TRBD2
CASSEWASGKGLYEQYF
TGTGCCAGCAGTGAATGGGCTAGCGGGAAAGGGCTCTACGAGCAGTACTTC
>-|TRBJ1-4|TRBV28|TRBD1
CASSHPRGHEGKLFF
TGTGCCAGCAGTCACCCGAGGGGGCACGAAGGAAAACTGTTTTTT
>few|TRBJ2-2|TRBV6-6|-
CASSYGRREVLRELFF
TGTGCCAGCAGTTACGGTCGGAGGGAGGTACTCCGGGAGCTGTTTTTT
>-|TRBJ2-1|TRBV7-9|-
CASSSKTRYDEQFF
TGTGCCAGCAGCTCAAAGACTAGATACGATGAGCAGTTCTTC
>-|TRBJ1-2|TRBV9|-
CASSTTNQGIGGYTF
TGTGCCAGCAGTACAACCAATCAGGGGATTGGTGGCTACACCTTC
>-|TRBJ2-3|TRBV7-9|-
CASSLGGALRGSTDTQYF
TGTGCCAGCAGCTTAGGAGGGGCCCTACGGGGGAGCACAGATACGCAGTATTTT
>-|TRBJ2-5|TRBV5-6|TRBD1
CASSFMTGGKETQYF
TGTGCCAGCAGCTTCATGACAGGGGGCAAAGAGACCCAGTACTTC
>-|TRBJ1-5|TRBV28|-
CASTTGPYSNQPQHF
TGTGCCAGCACTACAGGGCCTTATAGCAATCAGCCCCAGCATTTT
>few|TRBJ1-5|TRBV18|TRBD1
CASSSGTGVNQPQHF
TGTGCCAGCTCATCCGGGACAGGGGTAAATCAGCCCCAGCATTTT
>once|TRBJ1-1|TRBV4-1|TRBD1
CASSHYRGLGMNTEAFF
TGCGCCAGCAGCCATTACAGGGGGCTTGGGATGAACACTGAAGCTTTCTTT
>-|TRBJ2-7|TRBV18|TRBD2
CASSPTGGSNEQYF
TGTGCCAGCTCACCCACGGGGGGGAGCAACGAGCAGTACTTC